Described below is a single T cell receptor beta chain sequence and its context. Its antigen is unknown. It has no much larger one-base neighbor in the sample; base qualities were not kept. In the paper's terms, the time point label means: blood from clinic visit 5 months post-surgery; TSC patient then seizure free. Surgery cases with the highest brain T cell transcript signatures were selected for TCR beta chain sequencing of brain tissue and, where available, blood. Patients had been treated with at least one anti-epileptic drug before surgery. The TCR-sequenced patients were children whose drug-resistant epilepsy was caused by tuberous sclerosis complex, focal cortical dysplasia, Rasmussen encephalitis or hemimegalencephaly. The Monarch genomic DNA purification kit was used to extract bulk genomic DNA from unsorted brain tissue and from whole blood. The CDR3 runs 15 residues from the cysteine to the phenylalanine. CDR3 DNA only is kept here, 45 bases in frame from base 1. According to the germline V gene (reference sequence), CDR1 reads SEHNR and CDR2 reads FQNEAQ. Cut back by 5 bases and 1 base, the V and J ends lie 13 bases apart.

The sample is drawn from a study of brain T cells in children with intractable seizures (dated by TCRdb to 2020 to 2022). Some background on the complete study: Resected brain tissue from roughly 53 pediatric epilepsy surgery cases was first screened for immune gene transcripts using a NanoString immunology panel. Of the approximately twelve selected surgery cases, pre-surgery blood was also sequenced for eight, so four had brain tissue only. The study at large found these results: Because sequencing depth differed between pre- and post-surgery blood, the absence of clones from the pre-surgery sample may reflect undersampling. Viral specificity was inferred only from CDR3 sequence similarity, and patients' HCMV serostatus was unknown.

The immunoSEQ assay was used to generate TCR beta chain sequences from genomic DNA. As for how the authors treated the data: CDR3 sequences that did not begin with the conserved framework cysteine at position 104 were removed manually. To get clonality, the normalized Shannon's Diversity Index was subtracted from one, giving values from 0 (maximal diversity) to 1 (oligoclonal). Chi-squared comparison-of-proportions tests assessed whether the same CDR3 differed in frequency between samples, such as brain versus blood. Public clonotypes were found by searching immuneACCESS, and the VDJdb browser was used to assess similarity to known antiviral clonotypes. Sourced from immuneACCESS, this table was stored by TCRdb with only in-frame sequences that have V and J called. A share of the clones is absent; for the studies checked, an unresolved V gene accounts for under half, and the remainder has no known explanation. From that table come the V and J calls and clone size; the DNA was used to work out D and trimming. The sample table records around 340,000 clones; over 90% of these occur just once. About 6% of the sample comes from the top ten.

The sequences come from peripheral blood, collected around 5 months after surgery. This clonotype was obtained from a boy under three years old with tuberous sclerosis and intractable seizures. The rearranged chain carries TRBV7-9 and TRBJ2-3; matching of 5 bases hints at TRBD2 as the D gene. The CDR3 sequence is CASSPWVARTDTQYF. The nucleotides read TGTGCCAGCAGCCCTTGGGTAGCGCGCACAGATACGCAGTATTTT.